These 21 T cell receptor beta chains were all obtained from the same sample, sequenced in a study of shared clonotypes between healthy human individuals. Method: immunoSEQ multiplex PCR; TCRdb's copy keeps in-frame clones and lacks some. The table lists some 500,000 clones, 90% to 96% of them singletons. The sequencing sample was made of naive CD4+ T cells sorted from blood. Subset: CD45RA+ positively selected. These receptors all come from a woman younger than 45 in good health.

The genes are TRBV4-1 and TRBJ2-2; no definite D call. Trimming removed 4 bases at V and 7 bases at J, with 10 bases between. CDR3 length: 13 residues. Per germline, CDR1 MGHRA and CDR2 YSYEKL. The CDR3 reads CASSLARYGELFF. The CDR3 nucleotides are TGCGCCAGCAGCCTCGCCCGGTACGGGGAGCTGTTTTTT.

This chain links TRBV7-2 with TRBJ2-2; 7 bases align to TRBD2. This CDR3 spans 16 amino acids. J was trimmed by 1 base and V by 1 base; bases with no gene match: 3. Germline CDR1 SGHTA, CDR2 FQGNSA. The CDR3 DNA sequence: TGTGCCAGCAGCTTAGTGCCTAGCGGGAACACCGGGGAGCTGTTTTTT. Translating it yields CASSLVPSGNTGELFF.

The J gene is TRBJ2-5, the V gene TRBV5-4; D possibly corresponds to TRBD2 (6 bases). The CDR3 loop spans 16 amino acids. V was trimmed by 4 bases and J by 5 bases, leaving 21 bases between them. Germline CDR1 and CDR2: SGHNT and YYREEE (reference sequence). CDR3 protein: CASSPGSGTEGETQYF. The CDR3 region has the DNA TGTGCCAGCAGCCCCGGTTCGGGCACGGAGGGGGAGACCCAGTACTTC.

This chain connects TRBV5-1 to TRBJ2-5; 8 bases line up with TRBD2. Germline assignment: CDR1 SGHRS and CDR2 YFSETQ. V was clipped by 4 bases and J by 1 base; unmatched bases: 15. CDR3 length equals 18 residues. Here the CDR3 reads CASSGGLAGYPAQETQYF. Written as DNA, the CDR3 is TGCGCCAGCAGCGGGGGGCTAGCGGGCTACCCAGCCCAAGAGACCCAGTACTTC.

The chain uses TRBV5-6 and TRBJ2-7; D perhaps matches TRBD1 (7 bases). The CDR3 sequence is 14 residues long. Deletions cut 6 bases from V and 5 bases from J, with 18 bases between. Germline CDR1 SGHDT, CDR2 YYEEEE. CDR3 region: CASIPGDRGHEQYF. Written as DNA, the CDR3 is TGTGCCAGCATCCCGGGGGATAGGGGGCACGAGCAGTACTTC.

This clone was seen once. The J gene is TRBJ1-1, the V gene TRBV28; D gene unclear. The germline gives CDR1 MDHEN, CDR2 SYDVKM. The CDR3 has 14 amino acids. Trimming shortened V by 3 bases and J by 1 base, and 9 bases separated the two germline ends. CDR3 protein: CASSFLRRNTEAFF. CDR3 coding DNA: TGTGCCAGCAGTTTCCTCCGACGGAACACTGAAGCTTTCTTT.

This chain links TRBV10-2 with TRBJ2-2; TRBD1 aligns across 8 bases. This CDR3 contains 14 residues. Germline V gene data show CDR1 as WSHSY and CDR2 as SAAADI. V gave up 3 bases and J gave up 7 bases; unmatched junction bases: 4. The CDR3 region is CASSENRGDGELFF. In nucleotides, the CDR3 is TGCGCCAGCAGTGAAAACAGGGGGGACGGGGAGCTGTTTTTT.

The genes are TRBV7-3 and TRBJ2-2, with TRBD2 matching 7 bases. Trimming cost V 5 bases and J 10 bases; bases outside gene matches: 7. CDR1 and CDR2 from the germline V gene are SGHTA and FQGTGA. The CDR3 covers 13 residues. The CDR3 reads CASSPWGGLELFF. The CDR3 nucleotides read TGTGCCAGCAGCCCCTGGGGAGGGTTGGAGCTGTTTTTT.

This clone was observed a few times. V and J are TRBV5-1 and TRBJ2-3; TRBD2 aligns across 8 bases. CDR1 SGHRS and CDR2 YFSETQ come from the germline V gene. With 4 bases clipped from V and 2 bases from J, the junction kept 3 bases outside the gene matches. This CDR3 comprises 14 residues. CDR3 nucleotide sequence: TGCGCCAGCAGCGGACTAGCAGTCACAGATACGCAGTATTTT. Translation: CASSGLAVTDTQYF.

The chain combines TRBV5-1 with TRBJ1-4, with no clear D. V shed 0 bases and J shed 5 bases, with 17 bases lying between them. The CDR3 totals 17 residues. The germline V gene has CDR1 SGHRS and CDR2 YFSETQ. In DNA form, the CDR3 reads TGCGCCAGCAGCTTGGGGCAGGTCCCACAAAAGAATGAAAAACTGTTTTTT. The encoded protein is CASSLGQVPQKNEKLFF. The whole variable domain, remainder taken from reference TRBV5-1 and TRBJ1-4, is KAGVTQTPRYLIKTRGQQVTLSCSPISGHRSVSWYQQTPGQGLQFLFEYFSETQRNKGNFPGRFSGRQFSNSRSEMNVSTLELGDSALYLCASSLGQVPQKNEKLFFGSGTQLSVL.

The V call is TRBV5-1, the J call TRBJ1-3; TRBD1 is a possible D gene (5 bases). This CDR3 contains 14 residues. From germline, CDR1 is SGHRS and CDR2 YFSETQ. The V gene lost 7 bases and the J gene lost 3 bases, with 14 bases spanning the gap. DNA for the CDR3: TGCGCCAGCGCTAACCAGGGACTTGGAAACACCATATATTTT. Translated: CASANQGLGNTIYF.

This chain links TRBV6-6 with TRBJ2-1, with D perhaps matching TRBD1 (6 bases). The CDR3 spans 14 residues. Per the germline V gene, CDR1 is MNHNY and CDR2 is SVGAGI (reference sequence). With 4 bases removed from V and 12 bases from J, the gap between germline ends came to 19 bases. The CDR3 spells CASSSVGAGGLQFF. CDR3 DNA sequence: TGTGCCAGCAGTTCGGTTGGGGCTGGGGGCTTGCAGTTCTTC.

This chain links TRBV30 with TRBJ2-5; perhaps TRBD2 as D (5 bases). Per the germline V gene, CDR1 is GTSNPN and CDR2 is SVGIG (reference sequence). The V end lost 3 bases, the J end lost 9 bases, and 14 bases lay between the germline ends. The CDR3 loop spans 12 amino acids. CDR3 sequence: CAWRPRERAQYF. CDR3 sequence (DNA): TGTGCCTGGAGGCCCCGGGAAAGGGCCCAGTACTTC. The full variable domain, completed using reference TRBV30 and TRBJ2-5, is SQTIHQWPATLVQPVGSPLSLECTVEGTSNPNLYWYRQAAGRGLQLLFYSVGIGQISSEVPQNLSASRPQDRQFILSSKKLLLSDSGFYLCAWRPRERAQYFGPGTRLLVL.

The chain joins TRBV28 to TRBJ2-7; unclear D gene. The germline V gene encodes CDR1 MDHEN and CDR2 SYDVKM. The V and J ends lost 6 bases and 1 base respectively, with 13 bases between them. This CDR3 spans 14 amino acids. In nucleotides, the CDR3 is TGTGCCAGCAGACTCACCGACCCATCCTACGAGCAGTACTTC. It is translated as CASRLTDPSYEQYF.

The chain recombines TRBV9 with TRBJ2-1; TRBD2 agrees at 8 bases. The CDR3 runs 16 residues. Germline trimming cut 2 bases from V and 2 bases from J; bases unmatched to any gene: 6. The germline V gene encodes CDR1 SGDLS and CDR2 YYNGEE. As DNA, the CDR3 is TGTGCCAGCAGCGTCTTGAGCGGGAGCACCTACAATGAGCAGTTCTTC. It encodes CASSVLSGSTYNEQFF.

The chain employs TRBV6-4 and TRBJ1-1; tentative D call: TRBD1 (6 bases). The CDR3 contains 15 residues. V shed 3 bases and J shed 1 base, with 12 bases lying between them. The germline V gene has CDR1 MRHNA and CDR2 SNTAGT. In nucleotides, the CDR3 is TGTGCCAGCAGTGAAGTCGGGGGGCGGAACACTGAAGCTTTCTTT. This encodes CASSEVGGRNTEAFF.

This chain uses TRBV7-9 with TRBJ1-2; D gene ambiguous. Germline V CDR1 and CDR2: SEHNR, FQNEAQ (reference sequence). Trimming removed 4 bases at V and 2 bases at J, with 17 bases between. The CDR3 has 16 residues. The chain's CDR3 is CASSSSTLTANYGYTF. The CDR3, as DNA: TGTGCCAGCAGCTCTTCCACCTTGACTGCAAACTATGGCTACACCTTC.

The V and J genes are TRBV5-1 and TRBJ1-6; D may be TRBD1 (6 bases). Germline CDR1 is SGHRS and CDR2 is YFSETQ. The CDR3 contains 15 residues. Between the trimmed V and J ends, which lost 0 bases and 9 bases, there was a span of 13 bases. CDR3 in DNA: TGCGCCAGCAGCTTGGAGCCCGGGGGCAGTTCACCCCTCCACTTT. It codes for CASSLEPGGSSPLHF.

The chain has TRBV29-1 and TRBJ2-1; possible D gene TRBD2, 6 bases. Germline V gene lookup returns CDR1 SQVTM and CDR2 ANQGSEA. This CDR3 has 15 residues. Trimming cost V 4 bases and J 9 bases, with 22 bases left between them. CDR3 in amino acids: CSVGAGKGTYVEQFF. CDR3 sequence (DNA): TGCAGCGTTGGGGCGGGAAAGGGAACGTATGTTGAGCAGTTCTTC.

J is TRBJ2-4 and V is TRBV4-1; TRBD2 aligns across 12 bases. Unmatched junction bases numbered 3, after V lost 1 base and J lost 2 bases. The CDR3 loop spans 17 amino acids. Germline loops: CDR1 MGHRA, CDR2 YSYEKL. This CDR3 reads CASSQGLAGVPKNIQYF. Written as DNA, the CDR3 is TGCGCCAGCAGCCAAGGACTAGCGGGAGTTCCCAAAAACATTCAGTACTTC.

The genes are TRBV28 and TRBJ1-5, with D tentatively TRBD1 (6 bases). CDR1 and CDR2 (germline): MDHEN, SYDVKM. With 4 bases removed from V and 9 bases from J, the gap between germline ends came to 19 bases. The CDR3 has 15 residues. CDR3 region: CASSSTGHLRWPQHF. The CDR3 bases are TGTGCCAGCAGTTCCACAGGGCACCTAAGGTGGCCCCAGCATTTT.